This entry lists 14 T cell receptor beta chains sequenced from one sample in a study of patients and donors after allogeneic stem cell transplantation. From the RT-PCR reads, TCRdb called clonotypes with MiXCR, one entry per CDR3 protein. Altogether hundreds of thousands of distinct CDR3 sequences are present, 16% being singletons, with the ten largest covering around 7.9%. The sequenced material came from blood, either unsorted or a sorted T cell fraction (not recorded which). The receptors were gathered from a human donor who was either an allogeneic HSCT recipient or a stem cell or donor lymphocyte infusion donor (not recorded which). It is not recorded whose cells these are; they may come from a transplant donor.

This clonotype was detected ten times or more. V and J are TRBV11-1 and TRBJ2-2; D tentatively reads TRBD1 or TRBD2 (5 bases each). The germline CDR1 and CDR2 sequences are SGHAT and FQDESV (reference sequence). V lost 6 bases to trimming and J lost 1 base, with 9 bases between them. CDR3 size: 14 residues. CDR3 sequence (DNA): TGTGCCAGCAGAGAGAGGGGGAACACCGGGGAGCTGTTTTTT. Translating gives CASRERGNTGELFF.

This clonotype was seen only a few times. V is TRBV29-1 and J is TRBJ2-7; D is unclear. The CDR3 runs 14 residues. V lost 2 bases and J 0 bases, leaving 11 bases between the germline ends. The germline gives CDR1 SQVTM, CDR2 ANQGSEA. The CDR3 region is CSVEPDGHSYEQYF. In nucleotides, the CDR3 is TGCAGCGTTGAACCCGACGGTCACTCCTACGAGCAGTACTTC.

This clonotype was picked up a small number of times. The rearrangement joins TRBV6-2 or TRBV6-3 to TRBJ1-2; TRBD1 matches 11 bases. The V gene end was trimmed by 5 bases and the J gene end by 2 bases; junction bases not matched to a gene: 7. This CDR3 is 16 amino acids long. CDR1 MNHEY and CDR2 SVGEGT come from the germline V gene. The CDR3 nucleotides are TGTGCCAGCAGTCGGATGGACAGGGGGCAAAACTATGGCTACACCTTC. Protein: CASSRMDRGQNYGYTF.

The chain joins TRBV6-5 to TRBJ1-2, with 10 bases identical to TRBD1. The CDR3 contains 15 residues. V lost 2 bases and J lost 4; bases outside the gene matches: 4. In germline, CDR1 is MNHEY, CDR2 SVGAGI. The CDR3 loop is CASSYGQGEGYGYTF. The CDR3 nucleotides are TGTGCCAGCAGTTACGGACAGGGGGAGGGCTATGGCTACACCTTC.

The sample holds many counts of this clonotype. This rearrangement joins TRBV7-9 to TRBJ1-5; D possibly corresponds to TRBD1 (6 bases). Germline values: CDR1 SEHNR, CDR2 FQNEAQ (reference sequence). V shed 7 bases and J shed 0 bases, with 10 bases lying between them. The CDR3 is 14 residues long. CDR3 sequence: CASNGQFSNQPQHF. CDR3 sequence (DNA): TGTGCCAGCAATGGACAGTTTAGCAATCAGCCCCAGCATTTT.

The V gene is TRBV9, the J gene TRBJ2-1; 7 nucleotides line up with TRBD1. V gave up 3 bases and J gave up 1 base; unmatched junction bases: 1. Germline V gives CDR1 SGDLS, CDR2 YYNGEE. The CDR3 loop spans 14 amino acids. In DNA form, the CDR3 reads TGTGCCAGCAGCGACAGGGGTTCCTACAATGAGCAGTTCTTC. It translates to CASSDRGSYNEQFF. Looking up the rest from reference TRBV9 and TRBJ2-1 gives the full variable domain: DSGVTQTPKHLITATGQRVTLRCSPRSGDLSVYWYQQSLDQGLQFLIQYYNGEERAKGNILERFSAQQFPDLHSELNLSSLELGDSALYFCASSDRGSYNEQFFGPGTRLTVL.

Written as DNA, the CDR3 is TGCAGTGCTAGAGATCCGGGTAGAAGCTCCTACGAGCAGTACTTC. Translated: CSARDPGRSSYEQYF. The J gene is TRBJ2-7, the V gene TRBV20-1; D gene uncertain. V lost 0 bases, J lost 0 bases, and 12 bases lay in between. The germline V gene has CDR1 DFQATT and CDR2 SNEGSKA (reference sequence). The CDR3 has 15 amino acids.

In DNA form, the CDR3 reads TGTGCCAGCAGTTTACTCGCGAACACTGAAGCTTTCTTT. This translates into CASSLLANTEAFF. V is TRBV12-3 or TRBV12-4 and J is TRBJ1-1; D is undetermined. Trimming left V 2 bases short and J 1 base short, with 5 bases between. The CDR3 sequence is 13 residues long.

This clonotype was detected a few times. V usage is TRBV7-3 and J usage is TRBJ2-3, with 7 bases identical to TRBD1. V shed 4 bases, J shed 9 bases, and the junction held 16 bases outside the gene matches. This CDR3 spans 16 amino acids. Germline V gives CDR1 SGHTA, CDR2 FQGTGA. For the CDR3, the DNA is TGTGCCAGCAGCTCCCCAACAGGGGTAGATCCCCCAACGCAGTATTTT. Its translation: CASSSPTGVDPPTQYF.

This clonotype was seen only a few times. This rearrangement joins TRBV19 to TRBJ2-7; D gene uncertain. The CDR3 extends over 14 amino acids. V was trimmed by 0 bases and J by 1 base, leaving 7 bases between them. Germline assignment: CDR1 LNHDA and CDR2 SQIVND (reference sequence). CDR3 sequence (DNA): TGTGCCAGTAGTATAGAAGCCCGTTCCTACGAGCAGTACTTC. Protein sequence: CASSIEARSYEQYF.

The chain has TRBV5-6 and TRBJ2-1; TRBD2 aligns across 7 bases. Germline V CDR1 and CDR2: SGHDT, YYEEEE. The CDR3 is made up of 15 amino acids. V gave up 2 bases and J gave up 8 bases; unmatched junction bases: 10. CDR3 region: CASSLSGRGTDEQFF. DNA for the CDR3: TGTGCCAGCAGCTTAAGTGGGAGGGGTACCGATGAGCAGTTCTTC.

This clonotype has just a few counts. The chain couples TRBV27 to TRBJ1-1; D uncertain. The CDR3 consists of 14 residues. CDR1 MNHEY and CDR2 SMNVEV come from the germline V gene (reference sequence). The V end lost 10 bases, the J end lost 2 bases, and 17 bases lay between the germline ends. CDR3 nucleotides: TGTGCCACCTCGCCGGGCGAGAAAAACACTGAAGCTTTCTTT. Residues: CATSPGEKNTEAFF.

The chain carries TRBV20-1 and TRBJ1-5; 7 positions match TRBD1. Per the germline V gene, CDR1 is DFQATT and CDR2 is SNEGSKA (reference sequence). V gave up 4 bases and J gave up 4 bases; unmatched junction bases: 10. There are 15 residues in the CDR3. This chain's CDR3 is CSAIPNGRGNQPQHF. The CDR3, as DNA: TGCAGTGCTATCCCGAACGGCAGGGGGAATCAGCCCCAGCATTTT.

There are many counts of this clonotype. V and J are TRBV10-3 and TRBJ2-1, with 9 bases lining up with TRBD2. The CDR3 spans 14 residues. V was pared by 10 bases and J by 14 bases, with 18 bases of the junction left unmatched. Germline CDR1 is ENHRY and CDR2 is SYGVKD. CDR3 sequence reads: CASYSGRGSTGEFF. The DNA of the CDR3 is TGTGCCAGTTATAGCGGGAGAGGGAGTACGGGAGAGTTCTTC.